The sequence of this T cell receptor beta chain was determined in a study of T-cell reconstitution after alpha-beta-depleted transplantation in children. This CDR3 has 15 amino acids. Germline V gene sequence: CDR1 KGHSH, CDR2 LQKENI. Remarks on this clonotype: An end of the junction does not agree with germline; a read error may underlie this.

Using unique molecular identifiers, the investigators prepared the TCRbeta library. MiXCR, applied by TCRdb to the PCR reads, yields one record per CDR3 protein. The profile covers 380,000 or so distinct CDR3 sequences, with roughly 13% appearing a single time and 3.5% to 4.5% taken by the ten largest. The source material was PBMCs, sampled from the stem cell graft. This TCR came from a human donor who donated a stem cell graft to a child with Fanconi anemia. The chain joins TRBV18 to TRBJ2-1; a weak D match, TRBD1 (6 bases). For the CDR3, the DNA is TGTGCCAGCTCCCACGGAAAAGGGGGATACACTGAGCAGTTCTTC. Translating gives CASSHGKGGYTEQFF.